These 22 T cell receptor beta chains originate from one sample sequenced in a study of T cell responses to AZD1222 COVID-19 vaccine. Measured with immunoSEQ multiplex PCR; TCRdb has only the in-frame clones, and not every one. This sample carries more than 110,000 clones, around 89% of them seen once, and the ten largest clones take about 4.8%. The sample in question was peripheral blood, obtained on day 0 of AZD1222 vaccination. Source of these receptors: an adult in good health.

The chain joins TRBV19 to TRBJ1-5; no firm D call. CDR3 size: 15 residues. The V end lost 3 bases, the J end lost 0 bases, and 9 bases lay between the germline ends. Germline assignment: CDR1 LNHDA and CDR2 SQIVND (reference sequence). The CDR3 sequence: CASSIYTFSNQPQHF. The CDR3 DNA reads TGTGCCAGTAGTATCTATACCTTTAGCAATCAGCCCCAGCATTTT. The complete variable domain, with remaining parts taken from reference TRBV19 and TRBJ1-5, reads DGGITQSPKYLFRKEGQNVTLSCEQNLNHDAMYWYRQDPGQGLRLIYYSQIVNDFQKGDIAEGYSVSREKKESFPLTVTSAQKNPTAFYLCASSIYTFSNQPQHFGDGTRLSIL.

The chain has TRBV18 and TRBJ1-3; 12 bases match TRBD1. Germline-derived CDR1 and CDR2 are KGHSH and LQKENI. This CDR3 is built from 17 residues. The J segment lost 0 bases and the V segment lost 4 bases, leaving 4 bases of the junction unmatched. CDR3 bases: TGTGCCAGCTCACAGGGGACAGGGGGCGCCTCTGGAAACACCATATATTTT. It encodes CASSQGTGGASGNTIYF.

The chain is built from TRBV19 and TRBJ1-3; 7 positions match TRBD1. J lost 3 bases, V lost 4 bases, and 3 bases had no gene match. The CDR3 is made up of 14 amino acids. CDR1 is LNHDA, CDR2 SQIVND, per germline (reference sequence). In nucleotides, the CDR3 is TGTGCCAGTAGTACCCGGACAGGTGGAAACACCATATATTTT. It translates to CASSTRTGGNTIYF.

This clone was counted a single time. This chain links TRBV29-1 with TRBJ2-5; 7 bases match TRBD1. The length of the CDR3 is 14 residues. The trim removed 4 bases at V and 1 base at J, leaving 6 bases unmatched. In germline, CDR1 is SQVTM, CDR2 ANQGSEA. The CDR3 region is CSVVRQGLQETQYF. The CDR3 DNA reads as TGCAGCGTTGTCCGACAGGGCCTCCAAGAGACCCAGTACTTC.

The rearrangement joins TRBV5-6 to TRBJ1-2; D gene unclear. The germline gives CDR1 SGHDT, CDR2 YYEEEE. This CDR3 has 13 residues. V lost 0 bases and J lost 3, with 6 bases in between. This chain's CDR3 is CASSLARDYGYTF. The CDR3 DNA follows: TGTGCCAGCAGCTTGGCCCGCGACTATGGCTACACCTTC.

J is TRBJ2-7 and V is TRBV7-9; D not certain. The V gene lost 0 bases and the J gene lost 3 bases, with 9 bases spanning the gap. The CDR3 is made up of 14 amino acids. CDR1 is SEHNR and CDR2 is FQNEAQ in the germline V gene (reference sequence). CDR3 sequence: CASSLAEKIYEQYF. Here the CDR3 DNA reads TGTGCCAGCAGCTTAGCGGAGAAGATCTACGAGCAGTACTTC.

The CDR3, as DNA: TGTGCCAGCAGTTACTCATCGCCAGGGTCGGGTTCACCCCTCCACTTT. It codes for CASSYSSPGSGSPLHF. The rearrangement uses TRBV6-5 and TRBJ1-6, with D tentatively TRBD1 (5 bases). V dropped 0 bases and J dropped 9 bases, with 15 bases sitting between them. The CDR3 covers 16 residues. CDR1 and CDR2 from the germline V gene are MNHEY and SVGAGI.

The J gene is TRBJ2-3, the V gene TRBV25-1; possibly TRBD1 for D (5 bases). The germline V gene encodes CDR1 MGHDK and CDR2 SYGVNS. Trimming shortened V by 0 bases and J by 4 bases, and 14 bases separated the two germline ends. The CDR3 has 16 residues. The CDR3 protein is CASSEYRQGRADTQYF. The DNA of the CDR3 is TGTGCCAGCAGTGAATACCGCCAGGGAAGGGCAGATACGCAGTATTTT.

The V call is TRBV3-1 (or the pseudogene TRBV3-2), the J call TRBJ2-6; D is undetermined. V lost 4 bases and J 3 bases, leaving 10 bases between the germline ends. Germline lookup yields CDR1 LGHDT and CDR2 YNNKEL (reference sequence). The CDR3 consists of 15 residues. The CDR3 sequence is CASSPAWGGANVLTF. CDR3 DNA: TGTGCCAGCAGCCCCGCATGGGGTGGGGCCAACGTCCTGACTTTC.

The chain combines TRBV14 with TRBJ2-1; D not certain. CDR1 SGHDN and CDR2 FVKESK come from the germline V gene. The CDR3 is 15 amino acids. V was shortened by 1 base and J by 2 bases, with 9 bases between the two germline ends. CDR3 bases: TGTGCCAGCAGCCAAGTCTTAGGGACCTACAATGAGCAGTTCTTC. As protein: CASSQVLGTYNEQFF.

J is TRBJ1-3 and V is TRBV21-1; the table's D call, TRBD1, was not checked against the DNA. TRBV21-1 is reported as a pseudogene. The CDR3 sequence is 14 residues long. CDR3 in DNA: TGTGCCAGCAGCAAAGGGACAGGTGGAAACACCATATATTTT. It yields the protein CASSKGTGGNTIYF.

This sequence joins TRBV9 and TRBJ2-5; 10 positions agree with TRBD2. Trimming removed 3 bases from V and 5 bases from J; junction bases left unmatched: 4. The CDR3 sequence is 14 residues long. The germline V gene encodes CDR1 SGDLS and CDR2 YYNGEE. The CDR3 sequence is CASSASGSRETQYF. The CDR3 nucleotides are TGTGCCAGCAGCGCTAGCGGGAGTCGGGAGACCCAGTACTTC.

The rearrangement joins TRBV6-5 to TRBJ1-2; unclear D gene. Trimming removed 1 base from V and 7 bases from J, with 4 bases in between. Germline V gives CDR1 MNHEY, CDR2 SVGAGI. The CDR3 totals 11 residues. The CDR3 is CASSYLGGYTF. CDR3 sequence (DNA): TGTGCCAGCAGTTACTTAGGTGGCTACACCTTC.

This chain connects TRBV28 to TRBJ2-7; perhaps TRBD2 as D (5 bases). Germline lookup yields CDR1 MDHEN and CDR2 SYDVKM. Deletions cut 5 bases from V and 2 bases from J, with 10 bases between. This CDR3 is 13 amino acids long. For the CDR3, the DNA is TGTGCCAGCAGTCCCCGGGGAGCCTACGAGCAGTACTTC. Its protein is CASSPRGAYEQYF. Full variable domain (rest looked up from reference TRBV28 and TRBJ2-7): DVKVTQSSRYLVKRTGEKVFLECVQDMDHENMFWYRQDPGLGLRLIYFSYDVKMKEKGDIPEGYSVSREKKERFSLILESASTNQTSMYLCASSPRGAYEQYFGPGTRLTVT.

V gene TRBV7-3 combines with J gene TRBJ2-7, with TRBD2 matching 7 bases. The germline gives CDR1 SGHTA, CDR2 FQGTGA. The V gene end was trimmed by 5 bases and the J gene end by 5 bases; junction bases not matched to a gene: 9. The CDR3 consists of 14 residues. The CDR3 region is CASSPRLAEHEQYF. In DNA, the CDR3 is TGTGCCAGCAGCCCGCGACTAGCAGAACACGAGCAGTACTTC.

The chain recombines TRBV20-1 with TRBJ2-5; D might be TRBD1 (6 bases). CDR1 is DFQATT and CDR2 is SNEGSKA in the germline V gene (reference sequence). The CDR3 loop spans 11 amino acids. V shed 6 bases and J shed 5 bases, with 10 bases lying between them. The CDR3 is CSANRVETQYF. The DNA of the CDR3 is TGCAGTGCAAACAGGGTGGAGACCCAGTACTTC.

This chain joins TRBV28 and TRBJ2-1, with 8 bases fitting TRBD2. The V segment lost 2 bases and the J segment 2 bases; nucleotides outside the gene matches: 2. The CDR3 covers 15 residues. CDR1 and CDR2 from the germline V gene are MDHEN and SYDVKM. CDR3 protein: CASSLGSGAYNEQFF. In DNA, the CDR3 is TGTGCCAGCAGTTTAGGTAGCGGGGCCTACAATGAGCAGTTCTTC. The full variable domain, rest sourced from reference TRBV28 and TRBJ2-1, is DVKVTQSSRYLVKRTGEKVFLECVQDMDHENMFWYRQDPGLGLRLIYFSYDVKMKEKGDIPEGYSVSREKKERFSLILESASTNQTSMYLCASSLGSGAYNEQFFGPGTRLTVL.

This chain uses TRBV29-1 with TRBJ2-7; perhaps D is TRBD1 or TRBD2 (5 bases each). The CDR3 sequence is 13 residues long. Trimming took off 6 bases at V and 5 bases at J, with 17 bases between the two ends. Germline loops: CDR1 SQVTM, CDR2 ANQGSEA. CDR3 region: CSVGTSQDNEQYF. CDR3 in DNA: TGCAGCGTCGGGACCTCCCAGGACAACGAGCAGTACTTC.

The J gene is TRBJ2-2, the V gene TRBV11-2, with 9 bases aligning to TRBD2. Trimming cost V 5 bases and J 5 bases; bases outside gene matches: 12. Germline CDR1 and CDR2: SGHAT and FQNNGV. The CDR3 has 17 residues. CDR3 amino acids: CASSRGRIAGETGELFF. CDR3 DNA sequence: TGTGCCAGCAGCAGAGGAAGAATAGCGGGAGAAACCGGGGAGCTGTTTTTT.

The gene calls are TRBV2 and TRBJ2-5; 10 bases align to TRBD2. There are 16 residues in the CDR3. V gave up 6 bases and J gave up 1 base; unmatched junction bases: 8. Germline-derived CDR1 and CDR2 are SNHLY and FYNNEI. The CDR3: CASRGLARGAQETQYF. The DNA of the CDR3 is TGTGCCAGCAGGGGACTAGCGAGGGGGGCCCAAGAGACCCAGTACTTC.

This chain uses TRBV21-1 with TRBJ2-7; whether TRBD2, the table's D call, matches the DNA was not checked. TRBV21-1 has pseudogene status. The CDR3 is 17 residues long. CDR3 DNA: TGTGCCAGCAGCAAAGTTGGGGGAGGAGGCAGCACCTACGAGCAGTACTTC. Protein sequence: CASSKVGGGGSTYEQYF.

This clone occurred once. The chain has TRBV30 and TRBJ1-3; the D gene is possibly TRBD1 (5 bases). The length of the CDR3 is 14 residues. V was trimmed by 2 bases and J by 3 bases, leaving 11 bases between them. Germline CDR1 GTSNPN, CDR2 SVGIG (reference sequence). CDR3 region: CAWSKGTGGNTIYF. The CDR3 region has the DNA TGTGCCTGGAGTAAAGGGACCGGTGGAAACACCATATATTTT.